This TCR beta chain was identified during a study of Ad26.COV2.S vaccination and SARS-CoV-2 variants. Study information: Sample donor was a member of the COV1001 Ad26.COV2.S trial arm. Study outcomes and limitations: Spike-specific TCR breadth was greater in vaccine than placebo recipients.

Treatment indicated: around 19 received Ad26.COV2.S at low or high dose, single or two shots; five or six received placebo; per-sample allocation not given. Day 63 after the first vaccine or placebo injection was the time point for sampling. The donor was a Boston adult aged 18-55 years. The table came from immunoSEQ multiplex PCR; TCRdb's copy has only in-frame clones and leaves some out. The profile shows approximately 480,000 clones, around 88% of them singletons. The ends were cut back, 3 bases at V and 6 bases at J, with 3 bases in the middle. Germline values: CDR1 SGHRS, CDR2 YFSETQ. This CDR3 is built from 11 residues. Concerning this clone: The antigen remains undetermined.

The material was peripheral blood, obtained in a trial of Ad26.COV2.S vaccine versus placebo. The clonotype was recovered from a person aged 18-60 years who received the Ad26.COV2.S COVID-19 vaccine or a placebo. The chain uses TRBV5-1 and TRBJ2-2, with D hard to call. CDR3 region: CASSYAGELFF. CDR3 DNA sequence: TGCGCCAGCAGCTACGCCGGGGAGCTGTTTTTT.